Listed below are T cell receptor beta chains from one sample, sequenced in a study of cytomegalovirus exposure and HLA in healthy donors. Clones were read by immunoSEQ multiplex PCR, and TCRdb kept only the in-frame ones, dropping some. The repertoire has about 130,000 clones, around 73% of them found once; the top ten carry around 4.8%. The sample consisted of PBMCs. Every receptor here comes from a man aged 55-75 years in good health and CMV-seropositive. CDR3s include the opening cysteine and the closing phenylalanine or tryptophan. A D gene is named only where the DNA matches it firmly. Size tells how often a clone was seen (once, few, many) or the class of an expanded clone, and some rows leave it out.

len: 12
abundance: .
d_gene: .
j_gene: TRBJ1-1
v_gene: TRBV28
CDR3aa: CASKGGNTEAFF
CDR3nt: TGTGCCTCAAAAGGGGGAAACACTGAAGCTTTCTTT

len: 13
abundance: .
d_gene: .
j_gene: TRBJ1-1
v_gene: TRBV15
CDR3aa: CATSVYSVKEAFF
CDR3nt: TGTGCCACCAGCGTGTATAGCGTCAAGGAAGCTTTCTTT

len: 14
abundance: .
d_gene: .
j_gene: TRBJ2-7
v_gene: TRBV6-1
CDR3aa: CASSEAGGAYEQYF
CDR3nt: TGTGCCAGCAGTGAAGCCGGCGGAGCCTACGAGCAGTACTTC

len: 16
abundance: .
d_gene: .
j_gene: TRBJ1-3
v_gene: TRBV5-6
CDR3aa: CASSWGPASSGNTIYF
CDR3nt: TGTGCCAGCAGCTGGGGCCCGGCAAGCTCTGGAAACACCATATATTTT

len: 10
abundance: .
d_gene: .
j_gene: TRBJ1-2
v_gene: TRBV2
CDR3aa: CASFSYGYTF
CDR3nt: TGTGCCAGCTTTTCGTATGGCTACACCTTC

len: 16
abundance: .
d_gene: .
j_gene: TRBJ1-6
v_gene: TRBV19
CDR3aa: CASRYSGGVNNSPLHF
CDR3nt: TGTGCCAGTAGATATTCCGGGGGGGTTAATAATTCACCCCTCCACTTT

len: 14
abundance: .
d_gene: TRBD1
j_gene: TRBJ2-2
v_gene: TRBV19
CDR3aa: CASYDRVNTGELFF
CDR3nt: TGTGCCAGTTATGACAGGGTTAACACCGGGGAGCTGTTTTTT

len: 14
abundance: .
d_gene: TRBD1
j_gene: TRBJ2-2
v_gene: TRBV7-2
CDR3aa: CASRTGGWTGELFF
CDR3nt: TGTGCCAGCAGGACAGGGGGTTGGACCGGGGAGCTGTTTTTT

len: 16
abundance: .
d_gene: .
j_gene: TRBJ2-3
v_gene: TRBV7-2
CDR3aa: CASSLKAVIAADTQYF
CDR3nt: TGTGCCAGCAGCTTAAAGGCCGTCATCGCGGCAGATACGCAGTATTTT

len: 14
abundance: .
d_gene: TRBD1
j_gene: TRBJ2-7
v_gene: TRBV5-1
CDR3aa: CASSPRDRSNEQYF
CDR3nt: TGCGCCAGCAGCCCCCGGGACAGGAGCAACGAGCAGTACTTC

len: 15
abundance: .
d_gene: TRBD1
j_gene: TRBJ1-2
v_gene: TRBV9
CDR3aa: CASSAEPGQSYGYTF
CDR3nt: TGTGCCAGCAGCGCAGAACCGGGACAGAGCTATGGCTACACCTTC

len: 14
abundance: .
d_gene: TRBD1
j_gene: TRBJ1-2
v_gene: TRBV18
CDR3aa: CASSPPGTGVGYTF
CDR3nt: TGTGCCAGCTCACCACCTGGGACAGGGGTTGGCTACACCTTC

len: 14
abundance: .
d_gene: .
j_gene: TRBJ1-5
v_gene: TRBV19
CDR3aa: CASSRRGSNQPQHF
CDR3nt: TGTGCCAGTAGTCGACGGGGGAGCAATCAGCCCCAGCATTTT

len: 14
abundance: .
d_gene: TRBD2
j_gene: TRBJ2-7
v_gene: TRBV25-1
CDR3aa: CASTGGGQGYEQYF
CDR3nt: TGTGCCAGCACCGGGGGGGGGCAAGGGTACGAGCAGTACTTC

len: 13
abundance: .
d_gene: .
j_gene: TRBJ2-5
v_gene: TRBV7-6
CDR3aa: CASSPREGETQYF
CDR3nt: TGTGCCAGCAGCCCGCGTGAGGGAGAGACCCAGTACTTC

len: 15
abundance: few
d_gene: TRBD2
j_gene: TRBJ2-5
v_gene: TRBV11-3
CDR3aa: CASSPGGLPGETQYF
CDR3nt: TGTGCCAGCAGCCCGGGGGGACTCCCCGGAGAGACCCAGTACTTC

len: 17
abundance: .
d_gene: .
j_gene: TRBJ2-7
v_gene: TRBV5-4
CDR3aa: CASSLGTRPVGSDEQYF
CDR3nt: TGTGCCAGCAGCTTGGGGACGAGGCCGGTCGGTAGCGACGAGCAGTACTTC

len: 11
abundance: .
d_gene: .
j_gene: TRBJ1-1
v_gene: TRBV23-1
CDR3aa: CASSQPGTSDF
CDR3nt: TGCGCCAGCAGTCAACCCGGGACAAGTGACTTT

len: 13
abundance: .
d_gene: .
j_gene: TRBJ2-5
v_gene: TRBV6-5
CDR3aa: CASSWGVWETQYF
CDR3nt: TGTGCCAGCAGTTGGGGGGTCTGGGAGACCCAGTACTTC

len: 14
abundance: .
d_gene: TRBD2
j_gene: TRBJ2-7
v_gene: TRBV7-2
CDR3aa: CASSSIAGSYEQYF
CDR3nt: TGTGCCAGCAGCTCTATAGCGGGGTCTTACGAGCAGTACTTC

len: 15
abundance: few
d_gene: .
j_gene: TRBJ1-4
v_gene: TRBV6-5
CDR3aa: CASTPYVQGGEKLFF
CDR3nt: TGTGCCAGCACACCTTACGTGCAGGGTGGGGAAAAACTGTTTTTT

len: 16
abundance: .
d_gene: TRBD2
j_gene: TRBJ2-5
v_gene: TRBV6-1
CDR3aa: CASSVSSGGPGETQYF
CDR3nt: TGTGCCAGCAGTGTTTCGAGCGGGGGGCCCGGGGAGACCCAGTACTTC

len: 14
abundance: .
d_gene: .
j_gene: TRBJ2-7
v_gene: TRBV9
CDR3aa: CASSLRTDSYEQYF
CDR3nt: TGTGCCAGCAGCCTACGGACAGATTCCTACGAGCAGTACTTC

len: 15
abundance: .
d_gene: .
j_gene: TRBJ1-2
v_gene: TRBV6-5
CDR3aa: CASSWGGPTNYGYTF
CDR3nt: TGTGCCAGCAGTTGGGGGGGCCCGACTAACTATGGCTACACCTTC

len: 12
abundance: once
d_gene: .
j_gene: TRBJ1-2
v_gene: TRBV19
CDR3aa: CASKAGAYGYTF
CDR3nt: TGTGCCAGCAAGGCAGGGGCCTATGGCTACACCTTC

len: 15
abundance: .
d_gene: .
j_gene: TRBJ1-4
v_gene: TRBV28
CDR3aa: CASSYLAGKNEKLFF
CDR3nt: TGTGCCAGCAGTTATCTGGCCGGGAAAAATGAAAAACTGTTTTTT

len: 14
abundance: .
d_gene: .
j_gene: TRBJ1-2
v_gene: TRBV6-5
CDR3aa: CASSSLDNSDGYTF
CDR3nt: TGTGCCAGCAGTTCCCTGGACAATTCGGATGGCTACACCTTC

len: 12
abundance: .
d_gene: .
j_gene: TRBJ1-2
v_gene: TRBV30
CDR3aa: CAWSTARVGYTF
CDR3nt: TGTGCCTGGAGTACGGCCAGGGTCGGCTACACCTTC

len: 14
abundance: .
d_gene: TRBD2
j_gene: TRBJ2-7
v_gene: TRBV7-8
CDR3aa: CASTGLATVYEQYF
CDR3nt: TGTGCCAGCACCGGACTAGCGACCGTTTACGAGCAGTACTTC

len: 15
abundance: .
d_gene: TRBD1
j_gene: TRBJ1-2
v_gene: TRBV6-5
CDR3aa: CASSYSNRGEAGYTF
CDR3nt: TGTGCCAGCAGTTACTCGAACAGGGGGGAGGCTGGCTACACCTTC

len: 20
abundance: .
d_gene: TRBD1
j_gene: TRBJ2-5
v_gene: TRBV28
CDR3aa: CASSPGLRQGARGRQETQYF
CDR3nt: TGTGCCAGCAGCCCCGGTCTGAGACAGGGGGCGCGAGGTCGCCAAGAGACCCAGTACTTC

len: 15
abundance: few
d_gene: TRBD2
j_gene: TRBJ2-3
v_gene: TRBV10-3
CDR3aa: CAISEAGGITDTQYF
CDR3nt: TGTGCCATCAGTGAGGCGGGGGGCATCACAGATACGCAGTATTTT

len: 14
abundance: .
d_gene: .
j_gene: TRBJ2-5
v_gene: TRBV18
CDR3aa: CASSPRNRQETQYF
CDR3nt: TGTGCCAGCTCCCCCCGGAACAGGCAAGAGACCCAGTACTTC

len: 16
abundance: .
d_gene: TRBD1
j_gene: TRBJ1-1
v_gene: TRBV27
CDR3aa: CASSLSPYRGYTEAFF
CDR3nt: TGTGCCAGCAGTTTATCGCCCTACAGGGGGTACACTGAAGCTTTCTTT